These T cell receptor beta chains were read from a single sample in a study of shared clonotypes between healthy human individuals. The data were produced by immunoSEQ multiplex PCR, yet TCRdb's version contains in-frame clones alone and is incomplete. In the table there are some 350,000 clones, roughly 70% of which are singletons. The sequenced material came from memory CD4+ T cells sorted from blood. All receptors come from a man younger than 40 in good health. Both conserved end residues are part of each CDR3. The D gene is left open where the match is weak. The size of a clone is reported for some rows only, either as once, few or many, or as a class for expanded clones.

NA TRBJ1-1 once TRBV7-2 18 CASSQGAFGSGRDTEAFF TGTGCCAGCAGCCAGGGCGCTTTTGGATCGGGGCGTGACACTGAAGCTTTCTTT
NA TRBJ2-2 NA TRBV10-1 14 CASSETGVTGELFF TGCGCCAGCAGTGAGACGGGAGTAACCGGGGAGCTGTTTTTT
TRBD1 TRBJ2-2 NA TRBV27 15 CASSSHPTGSGELFF TGTGCCAGCAGTTCACACCCGACAGGGTCCGGGGAGCTGTTTTTT
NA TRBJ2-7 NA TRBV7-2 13 CASSLRQGSEQYF TGTGCCAGCAGCTTAAGGCAAGGAAGCGAGCAGTACTTC
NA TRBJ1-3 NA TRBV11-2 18 CASSLDVWIGESGNTIYF TGTGCCAGCAGCTTAGACGTGTGGATAGGGGAATCTGGAAACACCATATATTTT
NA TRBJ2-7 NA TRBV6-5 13 CARKLSYPYEQYF TGTGCCAGAAAGCTTAGCTACCCCTACGAGCAGTACTTC
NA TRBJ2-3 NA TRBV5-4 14 CASSLDTSTDTQYF TGTGCCAGCAGCTTGGACACTAGCACAGATACGCAGTATTTT
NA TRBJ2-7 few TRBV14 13 CASSRDHSYEQYF TGTGCCAGCAGCCGGGACCACTCCTACGAGCAGTACTTC
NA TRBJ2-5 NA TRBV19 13 CASSRAEQETQYF TGTGCCAGTAGTAGGGCAGAACAAGAGACCCAGTACTTC
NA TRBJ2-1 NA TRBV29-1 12 CSAGSSYNEQFF TGCAGCGCGGGAAGCTCCTACAATGAGCAGTTCTTC
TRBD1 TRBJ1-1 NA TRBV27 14 CASSRDRANTEAFF TGTGCCAGCAGCCGAGACAGGGCTAACACTGAAGCTTTCTTT
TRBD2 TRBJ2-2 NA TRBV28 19 CASSFGSPGLVPRLWELFF TGTGCCAGCAGTTTCGGATCCCCGGGACTAGTACCCCGTTTATGGGAGCTGTTTTTT
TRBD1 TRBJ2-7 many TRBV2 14 CASSGFQGAAEQYF TGTGCCAGCAGTGGTTTCCAGGGGGCGGCCGAGCAGTACTTC
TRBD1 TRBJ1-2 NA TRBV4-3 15 CASSPYEDRGHGYTF TGCGCCAGCAGCCCTTATGAAGACAGGGGGCATGGCTACACCTTC
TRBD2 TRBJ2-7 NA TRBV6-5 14 CASTPGGILDEQYF TGTGCCAGCACTCCCGGGGGGATTTTAGACGAGCAGTACTTC
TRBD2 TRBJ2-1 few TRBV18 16 CASSPRSAGGVNEQFF TGTGCCAGCTCACCACGCTCGGCGGGAGGGGTAAATGAGCAGTTCTTC
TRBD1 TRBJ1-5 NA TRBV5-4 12 CASSATGGPQHF TGTGCCAGCAGCGCGACAGGGGGGCCCCAGCATTTT